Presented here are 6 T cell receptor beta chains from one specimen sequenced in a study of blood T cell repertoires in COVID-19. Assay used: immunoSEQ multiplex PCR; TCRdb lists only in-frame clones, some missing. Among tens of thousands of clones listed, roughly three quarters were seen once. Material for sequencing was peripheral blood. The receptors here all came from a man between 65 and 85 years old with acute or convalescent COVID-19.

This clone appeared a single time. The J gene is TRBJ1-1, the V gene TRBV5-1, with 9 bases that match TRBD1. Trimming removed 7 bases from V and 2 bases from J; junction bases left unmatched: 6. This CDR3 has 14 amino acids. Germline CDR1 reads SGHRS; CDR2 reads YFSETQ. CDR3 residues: CASGTGPVNTEAFF. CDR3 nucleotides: TGCGCCAGCGGGACAGGGCCTGTTAACACTGAAGCTTTCTTT.

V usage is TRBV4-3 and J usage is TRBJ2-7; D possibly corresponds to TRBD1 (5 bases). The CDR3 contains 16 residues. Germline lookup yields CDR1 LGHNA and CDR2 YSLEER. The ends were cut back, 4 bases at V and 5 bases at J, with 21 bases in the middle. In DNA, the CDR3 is TGCGCCAGCAGCCCCCAAGGGCAGGGAAGAGTAGACGAGCAGTACTTC. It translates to CASSPQGQGRVDEQYF.

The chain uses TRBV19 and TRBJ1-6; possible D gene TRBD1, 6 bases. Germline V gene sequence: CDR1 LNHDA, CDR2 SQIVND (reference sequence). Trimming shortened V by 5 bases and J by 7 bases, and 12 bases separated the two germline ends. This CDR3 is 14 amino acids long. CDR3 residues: CASSVQGTNSPLHF. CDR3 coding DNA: TGTGCCAGTAGTGTACAGGGTACGAATTCACCCCTCCACTTT.

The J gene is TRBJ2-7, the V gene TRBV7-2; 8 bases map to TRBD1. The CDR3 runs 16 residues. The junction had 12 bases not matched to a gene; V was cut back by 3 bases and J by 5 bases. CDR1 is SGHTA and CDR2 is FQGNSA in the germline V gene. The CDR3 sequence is CASSFRNLVQGDEQYF. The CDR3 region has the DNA TGTGCCAGCAGCTTCCGTAACCTCGTACAGGGGGACGAGCAGTACTTC.

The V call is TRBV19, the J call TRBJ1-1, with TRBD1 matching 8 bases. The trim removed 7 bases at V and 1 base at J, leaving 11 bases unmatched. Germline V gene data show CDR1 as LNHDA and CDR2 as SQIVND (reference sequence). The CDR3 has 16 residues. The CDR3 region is CASTPNLGQGNTEAFF. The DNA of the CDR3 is TGTGCCAGTACCCCTAACCTCGGACAGGGGAACACTGAAGCTTTCTTT.

CDR3 coding DNA: TGCGCCAGCAGCTTGGCAGGGGAAGTTAACGAGCAGTACTTC. This codes for CASSLAGEVNEQYF. The chain uses TRBV5-1 and TRBJ2-7, with D possibly being TRBD1 (6 bases). Germline V lookup: CDR1 SGHRS, CDR2 YFSETQ. CDR3 length: 14 residues. Trimming cost V 0 bases and J 5 bases, with 12 bases left between them.